This entry lists 21 T cell receptor beta chains sequenced from one sample in a study of T cells after yellow fever vaccination. TCRdb re-analysed the 5' RACE reads in MiXCR, keeping a single row per CDR3 protein. There are approximately 450,000 distinct CDR3 sequences in the sample; under 20% occur only once, and around 17% lies in the top ten. The sample was PBMCs, taken before the yellow fever booster vaccination. Receptors were obtained from a man aged 18-30 years who received the YFV17D yellow fever vaccine.

This clonotype showed up just a few times. The chain uses TRBV6-1 and TRBJ2-3; no definite D call. Germline V lookup: CDR1 MNHNS, CDR2 SASEGT. This CDR3 is built from 13 residues. V lost 8 bases, J lost 3 bases, and 12 bases lay in between. This chain's CDR3 is CASFDWATDTQYF. The DNA of the CDR3 is TGTGCCAGCTTTGATTGGGCGACAGATACGCAGTATTTT.

The rearrangement uses TRBV20-1 and TRBJ2-5; D remains ambiguous. The CDR3 totals 14 residues. Per the germline V gene, CDR1 is DFQATT and CDR2 is SNEGSKA (reference sequence). V lost 3 bases to trimming and J lost 1 base, with 12 bases between them. CDR3 loop: CSASSRYTQETQYF. DNA for the CDR3: TGCAGTGCTAGCTCCAGGTACACCCAAGAGACCCAGTACTTC.

The chain uses TRBV5-6 and TRBJ1-5; D gene unclear. The CDR3 is 12 amino acids. CDR1 is SGHDT and CDR2 is YYEEEE in the germline V gene. The germline V and J ends were trimmed by 0 bases and 9 bases, with 7 bases remaining between them. CDR3 nucleotide sequence: TGTGCCAGCAGCTTGGGTGCTGCGCCCCAGCATTTT. This sequence encodes CASSLGAAPQHF. The full variable domain, with the rest looked up from reference TRBV5-6 and TRBJ1-5, is DAGVTQSPTHLIKTRGQQVTLRCSPKSGHDTVSWYQQALGQGPQFIFQYYEEEERQRGNFPDRFSGHQFPNYSSELNVNALLLGDSALYLCASSLGAAPQHFGDGTRLSIL.

This clonotype was seen only a few times. This sequence joins TRBV2 and TRBJ1-5; maybe TRBD1 (5 bases). CDR1 is SNHLY, CDR2 FYNNEI, per germline. The CDR3 covers 14 residues. V gave up 4 bases and J gave up 6 bases, with 13 bases separating them. CDR3 sequence reads: CASSGEQGGQPQHF. The CDR3 region has the DNA TGTGCCAGCAGTGGGGAGCAGGGCGGTCAGCCCCAGCATTTT. The full variable domain, rest sourced from reference TRBV2 and TRBJ1-5, is EPEVTQTPSHQVTQMGQEVILRCVPISNHLYFYWYRQILGQKVEFLVSFYNNEISEKSEIFDDQFSVERPDGSNFTLKIRSTKLEDSAMYFCASSGEQGGQPQHFGDGTRLSIL.

The genes are TRBV27 and TRBJ2-5; the match to TRBD1 covers 7 bases. J lost 5 bases, V lost 5 bases, and 11 bases had no gene match. Germline CDR1 and CDR2: MNHEY and SMNVEV (reference sequence). CDR3 length equals 15 residues. The CDR3 DNA reads as TGTGCCAGCAGTCCGACAGGGCAGAGATGGGAGACCCAGTACTTC. This translates into CASSPTGQRWETQYF.

V and J are TRBV7-3 and TRBJ2-3, with 14 bases lining up with TRBD2. Germline assignment: CDR1 SGHTA and CDR2 FQGTGA. V lost 3 bases, J lost 1 base, and 0 bases stayed unmatched. The CDR3 extends over 16 amino acids. This CDR3 is CASSLTSGRGTDTQYF. CDR3 DNA sequence: TGTGCCAGCAGCTTGACTAGCGGGAGGGGCACAGATACGCAGTATTTT.

This clonotype was counted only a few times. V gene TRBV18 combines with J gene TRBJ2-7, with D tentatively TRBD2 (5 bases). V was trimmed by 3 bases and J by 9 bases, leaving 21 bases between them. Germline V gives CDR1 KGHSH, CDR2 LQKENI. The CDR3 is 15 amino acids. The DNA for the CDR3 is TGTGCCAGCTCACCCGGGTCACTAGAACGAGGAGTGCAGTACTTC. Amino acid sequence: CASSPGSLERGVQYF.

This chain connects TRBV10-3 to TRBJ2-6; D is possibly TRBD2 (7 bases). The CDR3 covers 14 residues. The V end lost 9 bases, the J end lost 2 bases, and 11 bases lay between the germline ends. Germline CDR1 reads ENHRY; CDR2 reads SYGVKD. CDR3 protein: CAIRGGPGANVLTF. The CDR3 DNA reads TGTGCCATAAGGGGGGGTCCTGGGGCCAACGTCCTGACTTTC.

In this sample, this clonotype turned up a few times. The CDR3: CASSQEITGGAYEQYF. The CDR3 DNA sequence: TGCGCCAGCAGCCAAGAAATTACCGGGGGCGCCTACGAGCAGTACTTC. The chain links TRBV4-3 to TRBJ2-7; D may be TRBD1 or TRBD2 (6 bases each). The CDR3 is 16 amino acids. V was clipped by 0 bases and J by 2 bases, with 14 bases between them. Looked up from germline, CDR1 is LGHNA and CDR2 is YSLEER.

CDR3 in amino acids: CASSQDTGQGYEQYF. The CDR3 region has the DNA TGTGCCAGCAGCCAAGATACCGGACAGGGCTACGAGCAGTACTTC. This chain connects TRBV3-1 to TRBJ2-7; 8 bases fit TRBD1. With V trimmed by 0 bases and J by 3 bases, 4 bases remained unmatched. CDR1 LGHDT and CDR2 YNNKEL come from the germline V gene (reference sequence). The CDR3 totals 15 residues.

V usage is TRBV27 and J usage is TRBJ2-3; no clear D gene. The CDR3 totals 15 residues. Deletions cut 1 base from V and 4 bases from J, with 12 bases between. The germline V gene encodes CDR1 MNHEY and CDR2 SMNVEV (reference sequence). CDR3 in amino acids: CASSLYSARPDTQYF. In DNA, the CDR3 is TGTGCCAGCAGTTTATATTCCGCTCGCCCAGATACGCAGTATTTT.

The V call is TRBV5-5, the J call TRBJ2-3, with TRBD2 identical over 10 bases. V shed 5 bases and J 0 bases; nucleotides not matched to a gene: 3. Germline CDR1 reads SGHKS; CDR2 reads YYEKEE (reference sequence). The CDR3 spans 15 residues. The CDR3 sequence is CASRPAGGSTDTQYF. CDR3 DNA: TGTGCCAGCAGACCAGCGGGGGGGAGCACAGATACGCAGTATTTT.

Worth noting for this clonotype: Germline and junction disagree at one end, which may indicate a read error. The chain links TRBV25-1 to TRBJ1-2, with 9 positions matching TRBD1. The CDR3 loop spans 17 amino acids. The germline V gene has CDR1 MGHDK and CDR2 SYGVNS. CDR3 nucleotide sequence: TGTGCCAGCAGTGACTTCGAACAGGGGGCAATAAGCTATGGCTACACATTC. Residues: CASSDFEQGAISYGYTF.

This clonotype was seen more than once but under ten times. The chain has TRBV4-3 and TRBJ1-2, with TRBD1 identical over 7 bases. Germline V gene data show CDR1 as LGHNA and CDR2 as YSLEER. Trimming cost V 3 bases and J 8 bases; bases outside gene matches: 12. The CDR3 has 15 amino acids. The CDR3 spells CASSQERQGLRGYTF. The CDR3, as DNA: TGCGCCAGCAGCCAGGAAAGACAGGGTTTGAGGGGCTACACCTTC.

The gene calls are TRBV4-1 and TRBJ1-4; D is perhaps TRBD1 (6 bases). This CDR3 has 16 amino acids. The V and J ends lost 1 base and 7 bases respectively, with 16 bases between them. The germline CDR1 and CDR2 sequences are MGHRA and YSYEKL. The CDR3 DNA reads TGCGCCAGCAGCCAAGGAAACAGGGATCTAGGTGAAAAACTGTTTTTT. It codes for CASSQGNRDLGEKLFF.

The chain combines TRBV7-8 with TRBJ2-7, with D possibly called TRBD1 or TRBD2 (6 bases each). CDR3 length equals 15 residues. CDR1 SGHVS and CDR2 FQNEAQ come from the germline V gene. Trimming left V 1 base short and J 7 bases short, with 17 bases between. CDR3 sequence reads: CASSLEIRGPWEQYF. The CDR3 DNA reads TGTGCCAGCAGCTTAGAGATCCGGGGGCCGTGGGAGCAGTACTTC.

This clonotype was observed a single time. The chain uses TRBV18 and TRBJ2-1; D may be TRBD1 (6 bases). The CDR3 extends over 14 amino acids. V was pared by 4 bases and J by 7 bases, with 14 bases between. The V gene's germline CDR1 is KGHSH and CDR2 LQKENI. Here the CDR3 DNA reads TGTGCCAGCTCACAACAGGGTGTCGTAAATGAGCAGTTCTTC. It yields the protein CASSQQGVVNEQFF.

This clonotype was picked up many times. V gene TRBV6-5 combines with J gene TRBJ2-3; TRBD2 agrees at 9 bases. The CDR3 covers 19 residues. Per the germline V gene, CDR1 is MNHEY and CDR2 is SVGAGI. V gave up 2 bases and J gave up 5 bases; unmatched junction bases: 17. In nucleotides, the CDR3 is TGTGCCAGCAGTTACGTGGCGGGGGGGCGAATAAAGGGCCGAGATACGCAGTATTTT. Protein: CASSYVAGGRIKGRDTQYF.

The chain employs TRBV24-1 and TRBJ2-2; the D call may be TRBD1 or TRBD2 (5 bases each). Germline CDR1 and CDR2: KGHDR and SFDVKD. V shed 4 bases and J shed 5 bases, with 16 bases lying between them. The length of the CDR3 is 16 residues. The DNA for the CDR3 is TGTGCCACCAGTGAGTTACAGGTCGAGGGGACCGGGGAGCTGTTTTTT. Translating gives CATSELQVEGTGELFF.

This clonotype was counted many times. The genes are TRBV27 and TRBJ1-2; 8 nucleotides line up with TRBD1. This CDR3 is 13 amino acids long. CDR1 MNHEY and CDR2 SMNVEV come from the germline V gene (reference sequence). V lost 5 bases, J lost 3 bases, and 2 bases stayed unmatched. In nucleotides, the CDR3 is TGTGCCAGCAGTGCGACAGGGGACTATGGCTACACCTTC. Translation gives CASSATGDYGYTF.

This clonotype appeared a few times. J is TRBJ2-5 and V is TRBV19; unclear D gene. The ends were cut back, 7 bases at V and 3 bases at J, with 15 bases in the middle. Germline V gene sequence: CDR1 LNHDA, CDR2 SQIVND (reference sequence). This CDR3 contains 14 residues. The CDR3 nucleotides are TGTGCCAGTAAGGGCGAGGTGGCCGAAGAGACCCAGTACTTC. It encodes CASKGEVAEETQYF.